This TCR beta chain was retrieved from a study of shared clonotypes between healthy human individuals. The assay was immunoSEQ multiplex PCR, and TCRdb's table has in-frame clones only and misses some. The sample records about 2.4 million clones, 90% to 95% being singletons. The CDR3 loop spans 14 amino acids. V lost 1 base and J 1 base, leaving 7 bases between the germline ends. In germline, CDR1 is SGHRS, CDR2 YFSETQ. The sequence came from a man aged 18-30 years in good health. Some clones in this sample may be carry-over from other donors' samples. Sequencing was carried out using naive CD4+ T cells from PBMCs. Subset in this sample: CD45RA+ positively selected. This rearrangement joins TRBV5-1 to TRBJ2-3; D unresolved. The CDR3 loop is CASSLSTGTDTQYF. The CDR3 DNA reads TGCGCCAGCAGCTTGTCTACAGGCACAGATACGCAGTATTTT.